This T cell receptor (beta chain) is from a study of identical twins. Study-wide points: Some out-of-frame alpha sequences were shared by twins, and these showed excess low generation probability. Conclusions came from cross-sectional statistical analysis, not from following the same donors.

A universal primer site came from template switching; cDNA carried unique molecular identifiers. TCRdb recomputed calls from the 5' RACE reads with MiXCR, one row per CDR3 protein. The sample records fewer than 250,000 distinct CDR3 sequences, 5.5% to 8% being singletons. V lost 1 base to trimming and J lost 2 bases, with 8 bases between them. The germline CDR1 and CDR2 sequences are SEHNR and FQNEAQ (reference sequence). This CDR3 comprises 14 residues. In its sample, this clonotype was seen a few times. The antigen is undetermined. The same specimen was also included in a second study, on yellow fever vaccine responses in identical twins.

J is TRBJ1-2 and V is TRBV7-9, with D tentatively TRBD1 (5 bases). This receptor was taken from a woman between 18 and 29 years old in good health. The sequenced material came from memory (CD45RO+) T cells sorted from blood. The CDR3 sequence is CASSLGDWNYGYTF. The CDR3 bases are TGTGCCAGCAGCTTAGGGGACTGGAACTATGGCTACACCTTC. Combining the CDR3 with reference TRBV7-9 and TRBJ1-2 gives the whole variable domain DTGVSQNPRHKITKRGQNVTFRCDPISEHNRLYWYRQTLGQGPEFLTYFQNEAQLEKSRLLSDRFSAERPKGSFSTLEIQRTEQGDSAMYLCASSLGDWNYGYTFGSGTRLTVV.